This T cell receptor beta chain was captured by sequencing in a study of blood T cells in healthy people across ages. General study findings and limits: Roughly linear age-related decline in beta diversity appeared, significant by age roughly 40. Higher diversity and more naive CD4+ cells were features of long-lived donors, compared to aged donors.

For this clonotype: Antigen: not known.

Germline CDR1 reads MNHEY; CDR2 reads SVGEGT. The CDR3 consists of 13 residues. Trimming cost V 3 bases and J 1 base, with 6 bases left between them. A sample-barcoded 5' primer and a J-beta primer mix were used in a second PCR of about 7 to 12 cycles. TCRdb fed the 5' RACE reads into MiXCR, producing one record per CDR3 protein. The sample shows roughly 1,500,000 distinct CDR3 sequences, about 31% of them seen only once. All donors came from Russia, were Caucasian and healthy, and spanned ages roughly 6 to 100. There were at least 6 micrograms of total RNA extracted from every sample. The material sequenced was blood. The TCR comes from a woman in her twenties or thirties in good health. The chain recombines TRBV6-2 or TRBV6-3 with TRBJ1-1, with no clear D. In nucleotides, the CDR3 is TGTGCCAGCAGTTATTACGGGAACACTGAAGCTTTCTTT. Translation: CASSYYGNTEAFF.